The 32 T cell receptor beta chains listed next were all sequenced from one sample in a study of PD-L1 blockade in urothelial cancer. This table comes from immunoSEQ multiplex PCR, and its TCRdb copy is limited to in-frame clones, with some not included. The data hold roughly 50,000 clones, with around 75% observed a single time. Time point given: pretreatment peripheral blood. The sequencing used PBMCs, collected around atezolizumab (anti-PD-L1) treatment. The source is a man aged 65 to 79 with urothelial cancer.

The table lists this clone with a few counts. This chain connects TRBV5-6 to TRBJ1-1; D possibly corresponds to TRBD1 (6 bases). In germline, CDR1 is SGHDT, CDR2 YYEEEE. This CDR3 region has 14 residues. Trimming pared 4 bases from V and 0 bases from J, leaving 10 bases between. The DNA for the CDR3 is TGTGCCAGCAGCGTGACAGGCCTGAACACTGAAGCTTTCTTT. It encodes CASSVTGLNTEAFF.

The rearrangement joins TRBV28 to TRBJ1-2; D unclear. Germline V gives CDR1 MDHEN, CDR2 SYDVKM. The length of the CDR3 is 13 residues. V was trimmed by 1 base and J by 7 bases, leaving 10 bases between them. CDR3 coding DNA: TGTGCCAGCAGTTTATCCTCACATGGTGGCTACACCTTC. As protein: CASSLSSHGGYTF.

The chain is built from TRBV7-2 and TRBJ1-4; 8 nucleotides align to TRBD1. Trimming took 0 bases from V and 8 from J; bases not matched to a gene: 8. From germline, CDR1 is SGHTA and CDR2 FQGNSA. This CDR3 spans 16 amino acids. The CDR3 sequence is CASSLAPQGAGEKLFF. The CDR3 DNA follows: TGTGCCAGCAGCTTAGCGCCTCAGGGGGCAGGGGAAAAACTGTTTTTT.

This clone was seen only a few times. CDR3 coding DNA: TGTGCCAGCAGCTTACGCGACAGGGCTTACGAGCAGTACTTC. Its translation is CASSLRDRAYEQYF. The rearrangement joins TRBV11-1 to TRBJ2-7; 7 nucleotides agree with TRBD1. Trimming cost V 2 bases and J 4 bases; bases outside gene matches: 5. The CDR3 length is 14 residues. Per the germline V gene, CDR1 is SGHAT and CDR2 is FQDESV (reference sequence).

This clone was detected only a few times. V gene TRBV10-3 combines with J gene TRBJ1-2; 8 positions agree with TRBD1. This CDR3 contains 15 residues. The trim removed 5 bases at V and 4 bases at J, leaving 9 bases unmatched. Germline V CDR1 and CDR2: ENHRY, SYGVKD. The CDR3 nucleotides are TGTGCCATCAGTCCAGACCCAGGGGGCGGCTATGGCTACACCTTC. Protein product: CAISPDPGGGYGYTF.

The chain's CDR3 is CASSLGLAGGPNGELFF. Written as DNA, the CDR3 is TGTGCCAGCAGCTTAGGACTAGCGGGGGGGCCGAACGGGGAGCTGTTTTTT. The chain combines TRBV11-1 with TRBJ2-2, with 14 bases matching TRBD2. The V and J ends lost 1 base and 7 bases, in that order; junction bases with no gene match: 5. The CDR3 has 17 residues. CDR1 is SGHAT, CDR2 FQDESV, per germline (reference sequence).

The chain is built from TRBV4-3 and TRBJ2-7, with 15 bases fitting TRBD2. The V and J ends lost 4 bases and 6 bases, in that order; junction bases with no gene match: 10. In germline, CDR1 is LGHNA, CDR2 YSLEER. The CDR3 runs to 17 residues. CDR3 sequence: CASSRGLAGGQYGEQYF. The CDR3 region has the DNA TGCGCCAGCAGCCGCGGACTAGCGGGGGGGCAGTATGGCGAGCAGTACTTC.

This clone was seen a single time. The chain has TRBV6-1 and TRBJ2-7; possibly TRBD1 for D (5 bases). The CDR3 sequence is 15 residues long. CDR1 is MNHNS and CDR2 is SASEGT in the germline V gene. V was pared by 1 base and J by 2 bases, with 12 bases between. In DNA, the CDR3 is TGTGCCAGCAGTGAAGTCACCAGGGCCCCCTACGAGCAGTACTTC. It specifies CASSEVTRAPYEQYF.

The rearrangement uses TRBV30 and TRBJ2-7; 8 positions match TRBD1. CDR1 and CDR2 from the germline V gene are GTSNPN and SVGIG (reference sequence). This CDR3 has 12 amino acids. Losses at the gene ends were 2 bases for V and 7 bases for J; bases not matched to a gene: 4. Here the CDR3 reads CAWSQTGEEQYF. CDR3 nucleotides: TGTGCCTGGAGTCAGACAGGGGAAGAGCAGTACTTC.

The chain recombines TRBV2 with TRBJ1-1; TRBD1 is a possible D gene (5 bases). V lost 8 bases to trimming and J lost 0 bases, with 7 bases between them. The CDR3 is made up of 12 amino acids. The germline V gene encodes CDR1 SNHLY and CDR2 FYNNEI. CDR3 in amino acids: CASSTVNTEAFF. CDR3 nucleotides: TGTGCCAGCTCGACAGTGAACACTGAAGCTTTCTTT.

The chain couples TRBV7-8 to TRBJ2-3; the D gene is possibly TRBD1 (6 bases). CDR3 size: 16 residues. The germline gives CDR1 SGHVS, CDR2 FQNEAQ. Trimming shortened V by 4 bases and J by 0 bases, and 14 bases separated the two germline ends. The CDR3 here is CASSSSGATSTDTQYF. Written as DNA, the CDR3 is TGTGCCAGCAGCTCCTCAGGGGCTACTAGCACAGATACGCAGTATTTT. The full variable domain, its missing parts supplied by reference TRBV7-8 and TRBJ2-3, is GAGVSQSPRYKVAKRGQDVALRCDPISGHVSLFWYQQALGQGPEFLTYFQNEAQLDKSGLPSDRFFAERPEGSVSTLKIQRTQQEDSAVYLCASSSSGATSTDTQYFGPGTRLTVL.

The rearrangement joins TRBV13 to TRBJ2-5, with D tentatively TRBD2 (6 bases). Germline assignment: CDR1 PRHDT and CDR2 FYEKMQ (reference sequence). This CDR3 is built from 14 residues. Trimming left V 3 bases short and J 7 bases short, with 15 bases between. As DNA, the CDR3 is TGTGCCAGCAGCTTCGGACGGACGGAGGGGACCCAGTACTTC. Protein: CASSFGRTEGTQYF.

The rearrangement uses TRBV19 and TRBJ1-4; D remains ambiguous. V was cut by 7 bases and J by 7 bases, with 19 bases left in between. The CDR3 runs to 15 residues. Germline CDR1 and CDR2: LNHDA and SQIVND (reference sequence). CDR3 sequence reads: CASTPLPSLGEKLFF. The CDR3 DNA is TGTGCCAGTACGCCTCTCCCTAGTTTGGGTGAAAAACTGTTTTTT.

V is TRBV5-5 and J is TRBJ1-2, with a tentative D call TRBD1 (5 bases). This CDR3 region has 14 residues. From germline, CDR1 is SGHKS and CDR2 YYEKEE (reference sequence). V lost 0 bases, J lost 8 bases, and 14 bases lay in between. CDR3 bases: TGTGCCAGCAGCTTGGGCAGGGAGGGCCGGGGCTACACCTTC. This codes for CASSLGREGRGYTF.

Points on this clone: One end of the junction fails to match germline, which may point to a read error. V is TRBV5-5 and J is TRBJ2-2; D is unresolved. The germline gives CDR1 SGHKS, CDR2 YYEKEE (reference sequence). The CDR3 spans 15 residues. DNA for the CDR3: TGCGCCAGCAGCCAAGATATTACTCACACCGGGGAGCTGTTTTTT. Translation gives CASSQDITHTGELFF.

The V and J genes are TRBV6-6 and TRBJ1-4; possible D gene TRBD1, 5 bases. The CDR3 runs 14 residues. Trimming stripped 2 bases from V and 5 bases from J, with 9 bases between. Germline CDR1 reads MNHNY; CDR2 reads SVGAGI (reference sequence). This CDR3 is CASSYRQKNEKLFF. The CDR3, as DNA: TGTGCCAGCAGTTACCGACAGAAGAATGAAAAACTGTTTTTT.

In this sample, this clone turned up a few times. The genes are TRBV6-6 and TRBJ2-7; D is undetermined. V was trimmed by 2 bases and J by 0 bases, leaving 5 bases between them. The CDR3 loop spans 13 amino acids. CDR1 MNHNY and CDR2 SVGAGI come from the germline V gene (reference sequence). CDR3 DNA: TGTGCCAGCAGTTACGCGGTCTCCTACGAGCAGTACTTC. It encodes CASSYAVSYEQYF.

The V and J genes are TRBV6-5 and TRBJ1-4, with TRBD1 matching 8 bases. The CDR3 contains 15 residues. CDR1 is MNHEY, CDR2 SVGAGI, per germline. With 4 bases clipped from V and 3 bases from J, the junction kept 4 bases outside the gene matches. This CDR3 is CASSSTGASNEKLFF. Here the CDR3 DNA reads TGTGCCAGCAGTTCGACAGGGGCTTCTAATGAAAAACTGTTTTTT.

The gene calls are TRBV7-9 and TRBJ2-3; 8 positions match TRBD1. The CDR3 has 13 residues. V lost 4 bases and J lost 6; bases outside the gene matches: 3. The V gene's germline CDR1 is SEHNR and CDR2 FQNEAQ (reference sequence). CDR3 amino acids: CASSSRGPDTQYF. The CDR3 DNA reads as TGTGCCAGCAGCTCCAGGGGGCCGGATACGCAGTATTTT.

This clone ranks as medium-sized. The chain is built from TRBV5-6 and TRBJ2-2; 10 positions agree with TRBD1. Germline V gene data show CDR1 as SGHDT and CDR2 as YYEEEE. The CDR3 contains 15 residues. Trimming took 3 bases from V and 3 from J; bases not matched to a gene: 2. As DNA, the CDR3 is TGTGCCAGCAGCTCCGGGACAGGGGACACCGGGGAGCTGTTTTTT. It codes for CASSSGTGDTGELFF.

This clone has only one observation. V gene TRBV7-2 combines with J gene TRBJ1-1, with 7 bases aligning to TRBD1. The CDR3 has 12 residues. Per the germline V gene, CDR1 is SGHTA and CDR2 is FQGNSA. V trimming: 3 bases; J trimming: 7 bases; junction bases outside the gene matches: 2. The CDR3 DNA is TGTGCCAGCAGCTTCGGGACAGATGAAGCTTTCTTT. This encodes CASSFGTDEAFF.

This clone was seen a few times. The chain carries TRBV28 and TRBJ1-2; maybe TRBD1 (6 bases). The CDR3 runs to 11 residues. Germline CDR1 reads MDHEN; CDR2 reads SYDVKM. Trimming shortened V by 5 bases and J by 7 bases, and 8 bases separated the two germline ends. The CDR3, as DNA: TGTGCCAGCAGTGGCAGGGGTGGCTACACCTTC. Translating it yields CASSGRGGYTF.

The chain joins TRBV9 to TRBJ2-3; 14 positions match TRBD2. The CDR3 sequence is 15 residues long. Germline-derived CDR1 and CDR2 are SGDLS and YYNGEE. V shed 4 bases and J 4 bases; nucleotides not matched to a gene: 2. The CDR3 DNA reads TGTGCCAGCAGCCGACTAGCGGGAGGGTCAGATACGCAGTATTTT. Translated, it gives CASSRLAGGSDTQYF.

The V gene is TRBV2, the J gene TRBJ1-5; D unresolved. This CDR3 is 16 amino acids long. Trimming stripped 0 bases from V and 4 bases from J, with 13 bases between. CDR1 and CDR2 from the germline V gene are SNHLY and FYNNEI. CDR3 nucleotide sequence: TGTGCCAGCAGTGAAGCCGGCGGTGTAGCAAATCAGCCCCAGCATTTT. This sequence encodes CASSEAGGVANQPQHF.

The J gene is TRBJ1-5, the V gene TRBV5-1; D remains unclear. Trimming cost V 0 bases and J 1 base, with 11 bases left between them. Germline lookup yields CDR1 SGHRS and CDR2 YFSETQ. The CDR3 length is 16 residues. The CDR3 reads CASSLDGGISNQPQHF. The CDR3 bases are TGCGCCAGCAGCTTGGATGGAGGTATCAGCAATCAGCCCCAGCATTTT. Together with reference TRBV5-1 and TRBJ1-5, the CDR3 gives the full variable domain: KAGVTQTPRYLIKTRGQQVTLSCSPISGHRSVSWYQQTPGQGLQFLFEYFSETQRNKGNFPGRFSGRQFSNSRSEMNVSTLELGDSALYLCASSLDGGISNQPQHFGDGTRLSIL.

With respect to this clone: Other DNA sequences in this specimen translate into the identical CDR3. The rearrangement links TRBV11-3 to TRBJ1-1; no clear D. This CDR3 spans 13 amino acids. The V gene's germline CDR1 is SGHNT and CDR2 YENEEA. V shed 2 bases and J shed 3 bases, with 7 bases lying between them. CDR3 coding DNA: TGTGCCAGCAGCTTATCAGTTTACACTGAAGCTTTCTTT. Encoded protein: CASSLSVYTEAFF.

The chain recombines TRBV15 with TRBJ2-7; D is uncertain. The germline V gene encodes CDR1 LNHNV and CDR2 YYDKDF (reference sequence). V lost 5 bases and J lost 0, with 11 bases in between. This CDR3 has 14 amino acids. The CDR3 loop reads CATSLGRSSYEQYF. CDR3 bases: TGTGCCACCAGCCTAGGCCGGAGCTCCTACGAGCAGTACTTC.

The V gene is TRBV7-2, the J gene TRBJ2-5; possibly TRBD1 for D (6 bases). Trimming cost V 0 bases and J 0 bases, with 14 bases left between them. The CDR3 is 17 amino acids. Germline V gene sequence: CDR1 SGHTA, CDR2 FQGNSA. CDR3: CASSLAPGTLYQETQYF. CDR3 DNA sequence: TGTGCCAGCAGCTTAGCCCCCGGGACACTGTACCAAGAGACCCAGTACTTC.

V gene TRBV10-3 combines with J gene TRBJ1-2, with 7 bases aligning to TRBD1. V gave up 6 bases and J gave up 7 bases; unmatched junction bases: 8. CDR3 length: 13 residues. The V gene's germline CDR1 is ENHRY and CDR2 SYGVKD. CDR3 coding DNA: TGTGCCATCAGCGGAACAGGGGATGGTGGCTACACCTTC. This gives the protein CAISGTGDGGYTF.

V usage is TRBV5-6 and J usage is TRBJ2-1, with TRBD1 matching 7 bases. The CDR3 runs 13 residues. The germline V gene encodes CDR1 SGHDT and CDR2 YYEEEE. V dropped 3 bases and J dropped 6; count of bases not matched to a gene: 3. The CDR3 protein is CASSWDSINEQFF. The CDR3 DNA is TGTGCCAGCAGCTGGGACAGCATCAATGAGCAGTTCTTC.

The rearrangement links TRBV6-5 to TRBJ1-4; maybe TRBD1 (5 bases). The CDR3 is made up of 14 amino acids. The germline V gene has CDR1 MNHEY and CDR2 SVGAGI. V was pared by 3 bases and J by 5 bases, with 10 bases between. CDR3 sequence: CASSYRGKNEKLFF. In DNA, the CDR3 is TGTGCCAGCAGTTATCGGGGGAAAAATGAAAAACTGTTTTTT.

This sequence joins TRBV7-9 and TRBJ1-1; D remains unclear. Per the germline V gene, CDR1 is SEHNR and CDR2 is FQNEAQ (reference sequence). This CDR3 region has 14 residues. V was shortened by 1 base and J by 8 bases, with 14 bases between the two germline ends. CDR3 bases: TGTGCCAGCAGCTTAGAGACGAGAGGAGCAGAAGCTTTCTTT. Its protein is CASSLETRGAEAFF.